Listed here are 25 T cell receptor beta chains from one sample, sequenced in a study of OX40 agonist ivuxolimab in advanced cancers. The method was immunoSEQ multiplex PCR; TCRdb's version includes in-frame clones alone and lacks a portion of them. In the table there are over 25,000 clones, nearly 90% of which are singletons. The source was CD4+ or CD8+ T cells sorted from blood, collected in a trial of the OX40 agonist ivuxolimab. The receptors come from an adult with an advanced solid tumor such as melanoma, head and neck, liver or kidney cancer.

This chain connects TRBV7-3 to TRBJ2-2; D is undetermined. CDR3 length: 14 residues. Deletions cut 2 bases from V and 6 bases from J, with 10 bases between. Germline CDR1 and CDR2: SGHTA and FQGTGA. Here the CDR3 reads CASSLWPPPGELFF. CDR3 in DNA: TGTGCCAGCAGCTTATGGCCGCCACCCGGGGAGCTGTTTTTT.

The chain carries TRBV4-3 and TRBJ2-3, with no clear D. The V gene lost 3 bases and the J gene lost 3 bases, with 4 bases spanning the gap. The germline V gene encodes CDR1 LGHNA and CDR2 YSLEER. This CDR3 comprises 12 residues. CDR3 coding DNA: TGCGCCAGCAGCCAGCGGACAGATACGCAGTATTTT. This gives the protein CASSQRTDTQYF.

This chain connects TRBV7-6 to TRBJ2-2; D remains unclear. The CDR3 is 15 residues long. Trimming cost V 4 bases and J 1 base, with 10 bases left between them. Germline V lookup: CDR1 SGHVS, CDR2 FNYEAQ. The CDR3 sequence is CASSSTTWNTGELFF. CDR3 DNA sequence: TGTGCCAGCAGCTCTACCACCTGGAACACCGGGGAGCTGTTTTTT.

This chain joins TRBV7-9 and TRBJ2-7, with TRBD2 as a possible D gene (6 bases). The germline CDR1 and CDR2 sequences are SEHNR and FQNEAQ (reference sequence). Trimming removed 5 bases at V and 5 bases at J, with 7 bases between. CDR3 length: 11 amino acids. The DNA of the CDR3 is TGTGCCAGCAGCCCGGGGGACGAGCAGTACTTC. It is translated as CASSPGDEQYF.

The chain carries TRBV2 and TRBJ1-4; TRBD1 aligns across 9 bases. Germline values: CDR1 SNHLY, CDR2 FYNNEI. This CDR3 has 15 residues. Trimming cost V 6 bases and J 6 bases; bases outside gene matches: 8. This CDR3 is CASSQQGASHEKLFF. CDR3 bases: TGTGCCAGCAGCCAACAGGGGGCCAGCCATGAAAAACTGTTTTTT.

V is TRBV6-5 and J is TRBJ1-1; D remains unclear. The CDR3 is 14 residues long. The V and J ends lost 5 bases and 4 bases respectively, with 14 bases between them. From germline, CDR1 is MNHEY and CDR2 SVGAGI. The CDR3 region has the DNA TGTGCCAGCAGTATTGACTTTCGGGTCACTGAAGCTTTCTTT. Its translation: CASSIDFRVTEAFF.

This chain uses TRBV9 with TRBJ1-6, with D maybe TRBD1 (5 bases). Germline V CDR1 and CDR2: SGDLS, YYNGEE. CDR3 size: 14 residues. V was clipped by 3 bases and J by 5 bases, with 9 bases between them. CDR3 loop: CASSATADNSPLHF. For the CDR3, the DNA is TGTGCCAGCAGCGCGACAGCGGATAATTCACCCCTCCACTTT.

CDR3 sequence reads: CASSPIPGKNTEAFF. Here the CDR3 DNA reads TGTGCCAGCAGTCCGATCCCCGGGAAGAACACTGAAGCTTTCTTT. This chain connects TRBV27 to TRBJ1-1; D unresolved. The CDR3 totals 15 residues. Germline CDR1 MNHEY, CDR2 SMNVEV (reference sequence). Trimming left V 5 bases short and J 1 base short, with 14 bases between.

The V call is TRBV9, the J call TRBJ1-2, with 7 positions matching TRBD1. V trimming: 3 bases; J trimming: 6 bases; junction bases outside the gene matches: 8. Germline loops: CDR1 SGDLS, CDR2 YYNGEE. This CDR3 contains 14 residues. The CDR3 DNA follows: TGTGCCAGCAGCGCTGAGGACAGGTGGAATGGCTACACCTTC. Translating it yields CASSAEDRWNGYTF.

J is TRBJ1-2 and V is TRBV29-1; TRBD1 agrees at 8 bases. This CDR3 comprises 13 residues. Germline CDR1 and CDR2: SQVTM and ANQGSEA. V gave up 1 base and J gave up 4 bases; unmatched junction bases: 2. The CDR3 sequence is CSVEADRVYGYTF. The CDR3 nucleotides are TGCAGCGTTGAAGCGGACAGGGTCTATGGCTACACCTTC.

This chain connects TRBV28 to TRBJ1-4, with D unresolved. The CDR3 covers 14 residues. The V gene's germline CDR1 is MDHEN and CDR2 SYDVKM. The germline V and J ends were trimmed by 3 bases and 5 bases, with 10 bases remaining between them. This CDR3 is CASSFWAVNEKLFF. CDR3 DNA sequence: TGTGCCAGCAGTTTCTGGGCGGTCAATGAAAAACTGTTTTTT.

The V gene is TRBV7-3, the J gene TRBJ2-2, with 9 bases aligning to TRBD1. CDR1 is SGHTA and CDR2 is FQGTGA in the germline V gene. V was pared by 0 bases and J by 2 bases, with 4 bases of the junction left unmatched. The CDR3 consists of 17 residues. The CDR3 DNA follows: TGTGCCAGCAGCTTAACCCCGGGACAGGGTAACACCGGGGAGCTGTTTTTT. As protein: CASSLTPGQGNTGELFF.

The chain links TRBV4-3 to TRBJ2-6, with D possibly TRBD2 on 6 matching bases. V was trimmed by 1 base and J by 0 bases, leaving 10 bases between them. The germline CDR1 and CDR2 sequences are LGHNA and YSLEER. CDR3 length: 17 amino acids. The CDR3, as DNA: TGCGCCAGCAGCCAAGGATGGCGGGGCTCTGGGGCCAACGTCCTGACTTTC. This codes for CASSQGWRGSGANVLTF.

This rearrangement joins TRBV4-3 to TRBJ1-4, with D tentatively TRBD1 (6 bases). CDR3 length equals 17 residues. Germline loops: CDR1 LGHNA, CDR2 YSLEER. V was trimmed by 4 bases and J by 4 bases, leaving 19 bases between them. This CDR3 reads CASSPRGGRDINEKLFF. The CDR3 nucleotides read TGCGCCAGCAGCCCCAGAGGAGGGCGGGACATTAATGAAAAACTGTTTTTT.

This clone was counted at least ten times. J is TRBJ1-1 and V is TRBV4-1, with D perhaps TRBD1 (5 bases). This CDR3 has 14 amino acids. Germline CDR1 reads MGHRA; CDR2 reads YSYEKL. V gave up 7 bases and J gave up 1 base, with 13 bases separating them. The CDR3 coding sequence is TGCGCCAGCACCCCGGGGGGGTGGAACACTGAAGCTTTCTTT. Protein product: CASTPGGWNTEAFF.

The chain has TRBV4-1 and TRBJ1-4; D is ambiguous. The germline V gene has CDR1 MGHRA and CDR2 YSYEKL. V was cut by 4 bases and J by 0 bases, with 12 bases left in between. The length of the CDR3 is 16 residues. CDR3 nucleotide sequence: TGCGCCAGCAGCCGGCTGAGACTCGCAACTAATGAAAAACTGTTTTTT. Its protein is CASSRLRLATNEKLFF.

The J gene is TRBJ2-7, the V gene TRBV7-2, with D perhaps matching TRBD1 or TRBD2 (5 bases each). Germline-derived CDR1 and CDR2 are SGHTA and FQGNSA. The V end was cut by 5 bases, the J end by 1 base, with 18 bases between. The CDR3 is 16 amino acids. Written as DNA, the CDR3 is TGTGCCAGCAGCCCCGGGGCGTTGAGGGGATCCTACGAGCAGTACTTC. It codes for CASSPGALRGSYEQYF.

The chain carries TRBV28 and TRBJ1-5; D call uncertain. Germline loops: CDR1 MDHEN, CDR2 SYDVKM. Deletions cut 5 bases from V and 9 bases from J, with 11 bases between. The CDR3 runs to 12 residues. CDR3 protein: CASSRRALPQHF. The CDR3 nucleotides are TGTGCCAGCAGTCGCCGGGCTCTGCCCCAGCATTTT.

The genes are TRBV9 and TRBJ2-7; D is unclear. Germline CDR1 reads SGDLS; CDR2 reads YYNGEE. The CDR3 extends over 10 amino acids. Trimming left V 7 bases short and J 3 bases short, with 5 bases between. CDR3 nucleotides: TGTGCCAGCGGGGTCTACGAGCAGTACTTC. Protein sequence: CASGVYEQYF.

The gene calls are TRBV5-6 and TRBJ1-1; TRBD1 might be the D (6 bases). The CDR3 is made up of 11 amino acids. Germline CDR1 SGHDT, CDR2 YYEEEE. V lost 4 bases, J lost 5 bases, and 6 bases lay in between. DNA for the CDR3: TGTGCCAGCAGCCAGGGGACTGAAGCTTTCTTT. Translating it yields CASSQGTEAFF.

This clone was detected only once. The chain uses TRBV27 and TRBJ1-2; 8 bases map to TRBD1. Germline-derived CDR1 and CDR2 are MNHEY and SMNVEV (reference sequence). The V segment lost 2 bases and the J segment 3 bases; nucleotides outside the gene matches: 8. The CDR3 extends over 16 amino acids. The CDR3 loop is CASSLGGRGPHYGYTF. For the CDR3, the DNA is TGTGCCAGCAGTTTAGGGGGCAGGGGGCCTCACTATGGCTACACCTTC.

This clone was counted a single time. V and J are TRBV18 and TRBJ1-1, with no clear D. Germline loops: CDR1 KGHSH, CDR2 LQKENI. The CDR3 length is 12 residues. V was pared by 5 bases and J by 3 bases, with 7 bases between. This chain's CDR3 is CASSSGDTEAFF. The CDR3, as DNA: TGTGCCAGCTCATCTGGGGACACTGAAGCTTTCTTT.

The rearrangement uses TRBV7-2 and TRBJ2-1; 7 bases align to TRBD1. Germline values: CDR1 SGHTA, CDR2 FQGNSA. After removal of 1 base from V and 0 bases from J, the junction contained 6 bases not matched to a gene. The CDR3 loop spans 17 amino acids. CDR3 sequence: CASSLVGGRSSYNEQFF. The CDR3 DNA sequence: TGTGCCAGCAGCTTAGTAGGGGGCCGGAGCTCCTACAATGAGCAGTTCTTC.

A single count supports this clone. The chain recombines TRBV7-3 with TRBJ2-1, with TRBD2 matching over 8 bases. V lost 5 bases, J lost 4 bases, and 7 bases stayed unmatched. CDR3 length equals 15 residues. Germline V lookup: CDR1 SGHTA, CDR2 FQGTGA. As DNA, the CDR3 is TGTGCCAGCAGCCTCATAGCGGGACCTTACAATGAGCAGTTCTTC. Translated, it gives CASSLIAGPYNEQFF.

The chain joins TRBV5-1 to TRBJ1-2; 10 nucleotides align to TRBD1. The CDR3 totals 14 residues. Germline V lookup: CDR1 SGHRS, CDR2 YFSETQ. J gave up 7 bases and V 4 bases, and 7 bases lay outside the gene matches. CDR3 sequence (DNA): TGCGCCAGCAGCGATCCGGACAGGGGGGTTGGCTACACCTTC. Residues: CASSDPDRGVGYTF.